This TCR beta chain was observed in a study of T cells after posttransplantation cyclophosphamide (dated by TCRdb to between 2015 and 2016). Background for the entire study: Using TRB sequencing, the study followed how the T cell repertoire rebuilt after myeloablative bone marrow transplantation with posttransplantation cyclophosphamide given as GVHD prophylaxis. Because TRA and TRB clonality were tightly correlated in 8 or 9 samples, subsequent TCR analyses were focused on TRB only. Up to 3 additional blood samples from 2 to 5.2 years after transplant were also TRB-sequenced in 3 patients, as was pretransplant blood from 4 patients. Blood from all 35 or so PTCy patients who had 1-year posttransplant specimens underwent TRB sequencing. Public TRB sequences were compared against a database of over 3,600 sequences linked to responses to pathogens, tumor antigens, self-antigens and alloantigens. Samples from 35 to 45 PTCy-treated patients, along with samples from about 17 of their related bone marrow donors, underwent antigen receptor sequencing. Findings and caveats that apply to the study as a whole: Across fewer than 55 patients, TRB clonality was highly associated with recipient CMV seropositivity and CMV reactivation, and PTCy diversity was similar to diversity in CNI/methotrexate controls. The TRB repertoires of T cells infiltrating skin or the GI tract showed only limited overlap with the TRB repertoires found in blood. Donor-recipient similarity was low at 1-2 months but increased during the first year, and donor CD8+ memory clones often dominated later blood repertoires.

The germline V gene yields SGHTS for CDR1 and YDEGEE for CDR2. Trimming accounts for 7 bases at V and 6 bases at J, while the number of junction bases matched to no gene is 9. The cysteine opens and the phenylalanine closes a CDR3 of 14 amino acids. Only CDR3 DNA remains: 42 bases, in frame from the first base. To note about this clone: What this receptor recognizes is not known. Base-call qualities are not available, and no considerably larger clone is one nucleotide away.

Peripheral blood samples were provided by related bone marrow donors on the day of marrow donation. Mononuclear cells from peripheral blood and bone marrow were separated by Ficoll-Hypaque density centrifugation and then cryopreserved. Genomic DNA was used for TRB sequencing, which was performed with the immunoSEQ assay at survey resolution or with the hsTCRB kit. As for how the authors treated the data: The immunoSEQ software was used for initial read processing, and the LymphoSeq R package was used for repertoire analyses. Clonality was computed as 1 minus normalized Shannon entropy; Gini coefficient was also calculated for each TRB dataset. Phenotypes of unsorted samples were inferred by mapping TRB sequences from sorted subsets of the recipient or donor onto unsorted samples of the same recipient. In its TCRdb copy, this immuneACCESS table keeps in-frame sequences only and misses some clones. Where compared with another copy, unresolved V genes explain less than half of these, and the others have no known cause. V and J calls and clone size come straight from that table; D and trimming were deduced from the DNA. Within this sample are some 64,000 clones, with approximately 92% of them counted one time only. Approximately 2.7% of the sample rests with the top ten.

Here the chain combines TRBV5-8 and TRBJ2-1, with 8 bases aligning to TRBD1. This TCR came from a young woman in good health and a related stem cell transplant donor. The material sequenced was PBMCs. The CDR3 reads CASSDRGTVNEQFF. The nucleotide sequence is TGTGCCAGCTCAGACAGGGGAACGGTCAATGAGCAGTTCTTC.